These T cell receptor beta chains were read from a single sample in a study of identical twins. In TCRdb, the 5' RACE reads were re-called with MiXCR into one record per CDR3 protein. Among 600,000 to 850,000 distinct CDR3 sequences, about 18% were seen once, and the ten largest hold approximately 14%. The data were also submitted as part of a second study, on T cells expressing NK-cell markers.

The sequenced sample was PBMCs. These receptors were collected from a woman younger than 35 in good health. The CDR3 runs from the conserved cysteine through the conserved F or W. D genes are given only for firm matches. Some rows mark clone size as missing; the rest say once, few, many or name a class of expanded clone.

clone_size: NA
v_call: TRBV7-9
j_call: TRBJ2-1
d_call: NA
cdr3_aa: CASSPARYSYNEQFF
cdr3_nt: TGTGCCAGCAGCCCAGCCAGGTACTCCTACAATGAGCAGTTCTTC

clone_size: NA
v_call: TRBV12-3/TRBV12-4
j_call: TRBJ1-1
d_call: NA
cdr3_aa: CASRSGSLMNTEAFF
cdr3_nt: TGTGCCAGCAGGTCCGGTTCACTTATGAACACTGAAGCTTTCTTT

clone_size: few
v_call: TRBV9
j_call: TRBJ2-3
d_call: NA
cdr3_aa: CASSTRSGSTDTQYF
cdr3_nt: TGTGCCAGCAGCACCCGCAGCGGGAGCACAGATACGCAGTATTTT

clone_size: NA
v_call: TRBV6-1
j_call: TRBJ2-1
d_call: TRBD1
cdr3_aa: CASATGTAYNEQFF
cdr3_nt: TGTGCCAGTGCAACCGGGACAGCCTACAATGAGCAGTTCTTC

clone_size: many
v_call: TRBV7-7
j_call: TRBJ2-2
d_call: NA
cdr3_aa: CASSSDSNTGELFF
cdr3_nt: TGTGCCAGCAGCTCGGATAGCAACACCGGGGAGCTGTTTTTT

clone_size: once
v_call: TRBV20-1
j_call: TRBJ2-2
d_call: TRBD2
cdr3_aa: CSARSRPGLAVRGELFF
cdr3_nt: TGCAGTGCTAGATCTCGACCGGGACTAGCCGTACGGGGGGAGCTGTTTTTT

clone_size: NA
v_call: TRBV5-1
j_call: TRBJ2-3
d_call: NA
cdr3_aa: CASSLASPPTDTQYF
cdr3_nt: TGCGCCAGCAGCTTGGCCTCCCCCCCCACAGATACGCAGTATTTT

clone_size: NA
v_call: TRBV4-2
j_call: TRBJ1-1
d_call: NA
cdr3_aa: CAMSSGLPGTEAFF
cdr3_nt: TGTGCCATGAGCTCCGGGCTCCCCGGAACTGAAGCTTTCTTT

clone_size: few
v_call: TRBV7-9
j_call: TRBJ1-1
d_call: TRBD1
cdr3_aa: CASSLQNVRGLGTEAFF
cdr3_nt: TGTGCCAGCAGCTTACAAAATGTGAGGGGGCTGGGCACTGAAGCTTTCTTT

clone_size: NA
v_call: TRBV15
j_call: TRBJ1-1
d_call: NA
cdr3_aa: CATSTPAFF
cdr3_nt: TGTGCCACCAGCACTCCAGCTTTCTTT

clone_size: few
v_call: TRBV6-2/TRBV6-3
j_call: TRBJ1-2
d_call: NA
cdr3_aa: CASTLARIYGYTF
cdr3_nt: TGTGCCAGCACCCTCGCGAGGATCTATGGCTACACCTTC

clone_size: NA
v_call: TRBV12-3/TRBV12-4
j_call: TRBJ2-3
d_call: NA
cdr3_aa: CASSIWTHRGTDTQYF
cdr3_nt: TGTGCCAGCAGTATTTGGACACACCGGGGCACAGATACGCAGTATTTT

clone_size: NA
v_call: TRBV5-1
j_call: TRBJ2-7
d_call: NA
cdr3_aa: CASKSLGVNYEQYF
cdr3_nt: TGCGCCAGCAAAAGTTTAGGGGTCAATTACGAGCAGTACTTC

clone_size: few
v_call: TRBV5-6
j_call: TRBJ2-5
d_call: TRBD2
cdr3_aa: CASSAAAGGETQYF
cdr3_nt: TGTGCCAGCAGCGCGGCAGCCGGGGGGGAGACCCAGTACTTC

clone_size: NA
v_call: TRBV20-1
j_call: TRBJ2-3
d_call: NA
cdr3_aa: CSTRVADTQYF
cdr3_nt: TGCAGTACCAGGGTCGCAGATACGCAGTATTTT

clone_size: once
v_call: TRBV6-5
j_call: TRBJ2-5
d_call: TRBD2
cdr3_aa: CASSLWTSGRQETQYF
cdr3_nt: TGTGCCAGCAGTTTGTGGACTAGCGGGAGACAAGAGACCCAGTACTTC

clone_size: NA
v_call: TRBV15
j_call: TRBJ2-3
d_call: TRBD2
cdr3_aa: CATSRGAGPGTDTQYF
cdr3_nt: TGTGCCACCAGCAGAGGAGCGGGGCCCGGCACAGATACGCAGTATTTT